This T cell receptor (beta chain) was recovered during a study of graft-versus-host responses after intestinal transplantation. About the study: All recipients got anti-thymocyte globulin induction, then tacrolimus and steroids for approximately 3 years.

TCRdb's table, derived via immunoSEQ multiplex PCR, lists solely in-frame clones and lacks some. The top ten hold around a quarter of the sample, which has some 13,000 clones, almost 85% seen once. As regards this clone: Its matching antigen is unknown.

Study-wide findings and caveats: GvH clonotypes were identified within recipient marrow, with a subset emerging first in ileum or blood. Early post-transplant HvG declines were associated with peak circulating GvH clone levels.

The specimen was PBMCs, collected after intestinal transplantation. The sequence was collected from a human patient who received an intestinal transplant, so some T cells may come from the graft donor.

The CDR3 coding sequence is TGTGCCAGCAGTCCCCCCGGGGACCCCTACGAGCAGTACTTC. It is translated as CASSPPGDPYEQYF. V usage is TRBV27 and J usage is TRBJ2-7, with D possibly being TRBD1 or TRBD2 (5 bases each). The ends were cut back, 5 bases at V and 2 bases at J, with 13 bases in the middle. The CDR3 consists of 14 residues. Germline V gene sequence: CDR1 MNHEY, CDR2 SMNVEV (reference sequence).